The clone carrying this T cell receptor (beta chain) was seen a few times. The data derive from a study of response to subunit inactivated influenza vaccine. This CDR3 region has 14 residues. After removal of 1 base from V and 8 bases from J, the junction contained 6 bases not matched to a gene. Germline lookup yields CDR1 SGHRS and CDR2 YFSETQ. TCRdb used MiXCR to reprocess the RT-PCR reads, holding one entry per CDR3 protein. The table lists 650,000 to 800,000 distinct CDR3 sequences, more than 11% of them singletons. The starting material was PBMCs from blood, obtained approximately 15 days before vaccination. This chain connects TRBV5-1 to TRBJ2-4; TRBD1 agrees at 7 bases. This receptor was obtained from a man aged 45-65 years who received an inactivated influenza vaccine. DNA of the CDR3: TGCGCCAGCAGCTTGCAGGGGGTGGGGGACATTCAGTACTTC. It is translated as CASSLQGVGDIQYF.